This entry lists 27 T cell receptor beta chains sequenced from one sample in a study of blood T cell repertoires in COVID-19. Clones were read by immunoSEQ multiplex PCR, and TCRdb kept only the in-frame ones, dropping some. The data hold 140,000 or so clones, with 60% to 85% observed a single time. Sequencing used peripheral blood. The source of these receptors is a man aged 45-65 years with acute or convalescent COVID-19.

This CDR3 is CASSHRRNTEAFF. The CDR3 nucleotides read TGTGCCAGCAGCCACCGTAGGAACACTGAAGCTTTCTTT. This chain links TRBV3-1 (or the pseudogene TRBV3-2) with TRBJ1-1; D not resolved. Germline V gene lookup returns CDR1 LGHDT and CDR2 YNNKEL (reference sequence). The CDR3 sequence is 13 residues long. Trimming left V 3 bases short and J 1 base short, with 6 bases between.

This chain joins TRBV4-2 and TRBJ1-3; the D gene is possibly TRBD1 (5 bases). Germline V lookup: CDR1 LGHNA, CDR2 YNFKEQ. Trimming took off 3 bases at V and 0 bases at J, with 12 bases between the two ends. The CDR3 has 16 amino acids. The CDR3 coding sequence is TGTGCCAGCAGCCAGGAAGACAGAGTCTCTGGAAACACCATATATTTT. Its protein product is CASSQEDRVSGNTIYF.

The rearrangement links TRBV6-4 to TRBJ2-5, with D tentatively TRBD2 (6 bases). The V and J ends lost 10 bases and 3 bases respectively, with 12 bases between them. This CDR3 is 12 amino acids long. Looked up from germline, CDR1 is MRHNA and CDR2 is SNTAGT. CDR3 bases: TGTGCCACCCCCGGCGGGGAAGAGACCCAGTACTTC. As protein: CATPGGEETQYF.

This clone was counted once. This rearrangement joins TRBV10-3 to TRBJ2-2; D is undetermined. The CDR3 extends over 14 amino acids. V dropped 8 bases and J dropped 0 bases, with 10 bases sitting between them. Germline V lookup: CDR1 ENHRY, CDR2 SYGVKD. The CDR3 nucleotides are TGTGCCATCCGAGGTGAAGCGAACACCGGGGAGCTGTTTTTT. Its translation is CAIRGEANTGELFF.

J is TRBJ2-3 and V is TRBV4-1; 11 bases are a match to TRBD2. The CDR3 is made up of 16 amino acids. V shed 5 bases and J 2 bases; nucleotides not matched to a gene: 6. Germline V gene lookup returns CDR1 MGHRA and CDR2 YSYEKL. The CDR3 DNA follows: TGCGCCAGCAGCTCCATAGCGGGGGGGACCACAGATACGCAGTATTTT. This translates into CASSSIAGGTTDTQYF.

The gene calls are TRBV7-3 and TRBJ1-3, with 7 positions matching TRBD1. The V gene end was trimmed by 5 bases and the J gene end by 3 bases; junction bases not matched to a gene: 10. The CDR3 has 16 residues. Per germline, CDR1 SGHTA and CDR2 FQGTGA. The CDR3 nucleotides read TGTGCCAGCAGCCCCTCGGGACAGACCTTTGGAAACACCATATATTTT. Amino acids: CASSPSGQTFGNTIYF.

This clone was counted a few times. The CDR3 reads CASSAGPAGAQETQYF. CDR3 in DNA: TGTGCCAGCTCAGCTGGGCCGGCGGGGGCACAAGAGACCCAGTACTTC. The gene calls are TRBV18 and TRBJ2-5; TRBD2 is a possible D gene (7 bases). Trimming removed 5 bases from V and 2 bases from J, with 18 bases in between. In germline, CDR1 is KGHSH, CDR2 LQKENI. The CDR3 sequence is 16 residues long.

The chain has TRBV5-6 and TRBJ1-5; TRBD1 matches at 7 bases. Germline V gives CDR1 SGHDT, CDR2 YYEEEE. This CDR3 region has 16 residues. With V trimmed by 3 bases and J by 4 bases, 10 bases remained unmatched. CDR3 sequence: CASSSPRDSGNQPQHF. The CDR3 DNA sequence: TGTGCCAGCAGCTCGCCTCGGGACAGCGGAAATCAGCCCCAGCATTTT.

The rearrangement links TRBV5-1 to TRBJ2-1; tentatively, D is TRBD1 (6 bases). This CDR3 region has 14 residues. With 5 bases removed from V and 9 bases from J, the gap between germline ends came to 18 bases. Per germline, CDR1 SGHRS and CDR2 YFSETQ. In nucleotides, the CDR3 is TGCGCCAGCAGTGGGACACTCCAATTTAGTGAGCAGTTCTTC. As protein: CASSGTLQFSEQFF.

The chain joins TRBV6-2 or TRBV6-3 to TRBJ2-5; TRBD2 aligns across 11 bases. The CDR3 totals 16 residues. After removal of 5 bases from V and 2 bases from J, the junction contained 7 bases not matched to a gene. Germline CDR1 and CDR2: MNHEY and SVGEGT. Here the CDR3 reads CASSQRLAGLQETQYF. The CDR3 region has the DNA TGTGCCAGCAGTCAGCGACTAGCGGGGCTACAAGAGACCCAGTACTTC.

CDR3 in DNA: TGTGCCACTATGACAGGGGTGAACACTGAAGCTTTCTTT. Amino acid sequence: CATMTGVNTEAFF. The chain employs TRBV19 and TRBJ1-1; 8 positions match TRBD1. The CDR3 covers 13 residues. Unmatched junction bases numbered 4, after V lost 10 bases and J lost 0 bases. Germline CDR1 is LNHDA and CDR2 is SQIVND (reference sequence).

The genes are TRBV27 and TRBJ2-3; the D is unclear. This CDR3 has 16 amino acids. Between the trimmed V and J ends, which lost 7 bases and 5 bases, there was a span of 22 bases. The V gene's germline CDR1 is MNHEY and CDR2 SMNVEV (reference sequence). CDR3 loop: CASTLSRQVGRDTQYF. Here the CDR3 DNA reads TGTGCCAGCACTCTATCCCGGCAGGTGGGTCGAGATACGCAGTATTTT.

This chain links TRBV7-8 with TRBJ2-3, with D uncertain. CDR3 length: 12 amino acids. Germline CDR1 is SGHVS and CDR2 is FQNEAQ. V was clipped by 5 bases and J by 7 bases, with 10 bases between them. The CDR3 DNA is TGTGCCAGCAGCCCCTCCGAGCATACGCAGTATTTT. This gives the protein CASSPSEHTQYF.

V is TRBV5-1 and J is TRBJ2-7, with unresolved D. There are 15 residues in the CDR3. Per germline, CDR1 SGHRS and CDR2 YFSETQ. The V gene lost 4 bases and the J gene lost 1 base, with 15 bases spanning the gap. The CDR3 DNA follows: TGCGCCAGCAGCCTGGACCCTAGTAGTTCCTACGAGCAGTACTTC. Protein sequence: CASSLDPSSSYEQYF. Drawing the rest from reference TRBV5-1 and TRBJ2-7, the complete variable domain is KAGVTQTPRYLIKTRGQQVTLSCSPISGHRSVSWYQQTPGQGLQFLFEYFSETQRNKGNFPGRFSGRQFSNSRSEMNVSTLELGDSALYLCASSLDPSSSYEQYFGPGTRLTVT.

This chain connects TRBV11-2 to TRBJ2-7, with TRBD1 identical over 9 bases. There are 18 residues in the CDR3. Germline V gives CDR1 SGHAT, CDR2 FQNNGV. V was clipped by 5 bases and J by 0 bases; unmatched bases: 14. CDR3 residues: CASSEHRGQGGSSYEQYF. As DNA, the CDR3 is TGTGCCAGCAGCGAACATAGGGGACAGGGAGGGAGCTCCTACGAGCAGTACTTC.

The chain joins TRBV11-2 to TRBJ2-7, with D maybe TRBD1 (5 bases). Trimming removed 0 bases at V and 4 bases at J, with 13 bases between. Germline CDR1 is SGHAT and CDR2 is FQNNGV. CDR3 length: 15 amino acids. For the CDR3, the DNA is TGTGCCAGCAGCTTAGAGGGGCCGGGCGGATACGAGCAGTACGTC. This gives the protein CASSLEGPGGYEQYV.

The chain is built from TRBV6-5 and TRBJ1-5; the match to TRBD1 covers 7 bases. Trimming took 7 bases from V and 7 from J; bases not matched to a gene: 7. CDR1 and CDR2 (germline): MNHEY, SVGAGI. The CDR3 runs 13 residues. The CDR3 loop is CASISTGNQPQHF. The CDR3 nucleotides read TGTGCCAGCATTTCGACAGGGAACCAGCCCCAGCATTTT.

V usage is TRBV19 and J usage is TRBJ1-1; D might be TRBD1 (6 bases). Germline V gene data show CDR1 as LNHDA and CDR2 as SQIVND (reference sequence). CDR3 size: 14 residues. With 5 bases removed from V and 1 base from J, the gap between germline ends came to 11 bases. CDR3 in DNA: TGTGCCAGTAGTCCTACGACAGGGAACACTGAAGCTTTCTTT. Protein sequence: CASSPTTGNTEAFF.

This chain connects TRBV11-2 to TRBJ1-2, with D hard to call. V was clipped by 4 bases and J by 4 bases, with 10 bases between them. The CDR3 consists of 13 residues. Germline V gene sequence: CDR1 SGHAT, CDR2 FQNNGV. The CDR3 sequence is CASSSQVLYGYTF. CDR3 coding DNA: TGTGCCAGCAGCTCGCAGGTCCTCTATGGCTACACCTTC.

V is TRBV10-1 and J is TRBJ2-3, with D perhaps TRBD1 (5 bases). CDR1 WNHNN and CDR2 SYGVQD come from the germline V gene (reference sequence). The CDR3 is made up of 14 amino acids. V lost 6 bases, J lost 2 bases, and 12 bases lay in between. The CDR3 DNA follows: TGCGCCAGCAGCCCCGACAGAATCACAGATACGCAGTATTTT. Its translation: CASSPDRITDTQYF.

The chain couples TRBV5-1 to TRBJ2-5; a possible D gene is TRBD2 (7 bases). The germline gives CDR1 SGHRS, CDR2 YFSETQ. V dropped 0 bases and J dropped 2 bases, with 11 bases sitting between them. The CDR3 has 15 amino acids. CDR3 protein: CASSLGGGFQETQYF. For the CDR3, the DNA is TGCGCCAGCAGCTTGGGCGGGGGCTTTCAAGAGACCCAGTACTTC. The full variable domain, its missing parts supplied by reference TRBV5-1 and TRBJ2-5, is KAGVTQTPRYLIKTRGQQVTLSCSPISGHRSVSWYQQTPGQGLQFLFEYFSETQRNKGNFPGRFSGRQFSNSRSEMNVSTLELGDSALYLCASSLGGGFQETQYFGPGTRLLVL.

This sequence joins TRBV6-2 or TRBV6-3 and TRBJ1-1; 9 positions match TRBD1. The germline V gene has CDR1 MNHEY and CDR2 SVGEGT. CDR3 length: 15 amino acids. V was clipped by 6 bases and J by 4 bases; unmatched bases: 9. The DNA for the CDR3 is TGTGCCAGCAGCCTTAAAGGACAGGGGTCCACTGAAGCTTTCTTT. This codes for CASSLKGQGSTEAFF.

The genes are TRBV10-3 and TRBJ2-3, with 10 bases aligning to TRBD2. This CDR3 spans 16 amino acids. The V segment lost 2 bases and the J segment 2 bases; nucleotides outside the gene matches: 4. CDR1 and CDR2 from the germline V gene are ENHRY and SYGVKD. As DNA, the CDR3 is TGTGCCATCAGTGAGACCAGCGGGGGGGCCACAGATACGCAGTATTTT. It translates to CAISETSGGATDTQYF.

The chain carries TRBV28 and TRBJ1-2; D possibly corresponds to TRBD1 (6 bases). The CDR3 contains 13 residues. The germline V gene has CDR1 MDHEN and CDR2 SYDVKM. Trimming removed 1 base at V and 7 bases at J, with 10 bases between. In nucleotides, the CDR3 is TGTGCCAGCAGTTTATCTGGACAGCTTGGCTACACCTTC. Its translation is CASSLSGQLGYTF.

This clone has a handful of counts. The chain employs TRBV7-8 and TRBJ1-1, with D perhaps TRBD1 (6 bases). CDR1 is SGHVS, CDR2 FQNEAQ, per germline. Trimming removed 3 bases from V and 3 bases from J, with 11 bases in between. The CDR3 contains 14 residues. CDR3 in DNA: TGTGCCAGCAGCTTCGACAGGACCTACACTGAAGCTTTCTTT. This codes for CASSFDRTYTEAFF.

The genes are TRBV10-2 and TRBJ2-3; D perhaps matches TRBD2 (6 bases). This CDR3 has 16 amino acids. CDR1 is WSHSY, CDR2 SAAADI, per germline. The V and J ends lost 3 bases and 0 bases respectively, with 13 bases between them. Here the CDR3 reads CASSDVADTSTDTQYF. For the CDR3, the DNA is TGCGCCAGCAGTGATGTAGCGGACACTAGCACAGATACGCAGTATTTT.

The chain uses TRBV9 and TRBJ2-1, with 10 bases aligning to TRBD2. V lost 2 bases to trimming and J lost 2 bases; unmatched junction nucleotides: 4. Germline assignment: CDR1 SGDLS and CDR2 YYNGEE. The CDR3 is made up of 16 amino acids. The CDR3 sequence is CASSVERGGPYNEQFF. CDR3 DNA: TGTGCCAGCAGCGTCGAGCGGGGGGGCCCCTACAATGAGCAGTTCTTC.